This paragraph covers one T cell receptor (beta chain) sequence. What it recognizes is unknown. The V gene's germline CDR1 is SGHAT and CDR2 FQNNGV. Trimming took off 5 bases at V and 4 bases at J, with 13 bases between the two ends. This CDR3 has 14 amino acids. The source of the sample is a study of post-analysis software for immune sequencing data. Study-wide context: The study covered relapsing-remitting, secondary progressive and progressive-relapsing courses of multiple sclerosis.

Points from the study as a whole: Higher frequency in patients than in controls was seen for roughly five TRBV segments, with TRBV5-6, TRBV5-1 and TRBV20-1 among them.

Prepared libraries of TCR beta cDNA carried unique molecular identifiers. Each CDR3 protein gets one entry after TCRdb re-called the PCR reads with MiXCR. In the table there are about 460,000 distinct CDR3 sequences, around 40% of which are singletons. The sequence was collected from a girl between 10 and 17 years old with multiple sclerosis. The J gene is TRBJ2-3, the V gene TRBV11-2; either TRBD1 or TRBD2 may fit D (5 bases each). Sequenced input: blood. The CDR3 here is CASSLGTPADTQYF. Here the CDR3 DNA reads TGTGCCAGCAGCCTCGGGACCCCAGCAGATACGCAGTATTTT.